This TCR beta chain was observed in a study of cytomegalovirus exposure and HLA in healthy donors (dated by TCRdb to 2015 to 2018). Broadly, across the study: In an earlier analysis of several hundred of the donors, approximately 260 Gb of sequence data and 90 million to 130 million unique TCR beta sequences from roughly 200 million T cells were reported. An early release covering 550 to 700 HLA-typed donors comprised around 300 gigabases of sequencing data and approximately 85 million unique TCR sequences. Of the approximately 370 genotyped donors, 81% were placed in the genetic ancestry cluster associated with self-reported Caucasian donors. The aim of the study was to test whether cataloging public T cell receptors could identify signatures of past pathogen exposure. The study used immunosequencing to profile the T cell repertoires of 600 to 850 subjects and linked those repertoires to cytomegalovirus serostatus. Along with the approximately 700-subject first cohort, a separate validation cohort of over a hundred different subjects was used. To predict cytomegalovirus infection status, the study combined high-throughput TCR immunosequencing, statistical association of individual TCRs with disease status, and machine learning. A later analysis re-examined previously published TCR beta repertoires from roughly 650 donors and added high-resolution HLA genotyping to investigate patterns of TCR occurrence. In the later analysis, no new phenotypic data were used to find candidate immune exposures; instead, reliance was placed on TCR beta sequences and their occurrence across donors. In an earlier analysis of around 540 of the donors, high-throughput TCR beta sequencing was used to judge whether each TCR beta V gene segment behaved as functional or pseudogenic. Donor age, sex, ethnicity and CMV serostatus were collected together with the repertoire data. A later genetic analysis used genome-wide SNP genotypes for about 60% of the roughly 670 donors, treating that subset as a discovery cohort. All discovery cohort repertoires had been generated on a single sequencing platform. Both class I and class II loci were covered by HLA typing, at four-digit resolution. Typing coverage differed by locus: A, B, C, DRB1 and DQB1 were typed in roughly 620-630 donors, DQA1 in 522, DPA1 in around 610, and DPB1 in roughly 470. Several DR-DQ haplotypes were handled as single units for association and clustering because linkage in the cohort was strong. On average, roughly 240,000 unique TCR beta nucleotide sequences were sequenced per donor among about 400 genotyped donors of the cohort, with roughly a sixth of those sequences being non-productive.

In the case of this clone: Its antigen specificity is not known. Base quality data are lacking; no much larger clone is found one base away.

Ends trimmed: V by 2 bases, J by 3 bases; bases unmatched to a gene: 4. CDR1 and CDR2, looked up from the germline V gene, are MGHDK and SYGVNS. From its cysteine to its phenylalanine, the CDR3 spans 16 amino acids. Of the read, only the CDR3 DNA is kept; its 48 bases are in frame from base 1. The cohort was made up of 650 to 700 healthy bone marrow donors. Cohort members were all nominally healthy when sampled, although unrecorded immune exposures were likely present. The donor tested CMV seronegative, placing the donor among the roughly 400 seronegative members of the cohort. Each donor provided a peripheral blood sample, and peripheral blood mononuclear cells were used for TCR beta sequencing. The Qiagen DNeasy Blood Extraction Kit was used to extract genomic DNA from the blood cell samples. Broad study findings and their caveats: Most TCR sequences were seen in very few donors, while some public TCRs were found in many individuals. Linkage disequilibrium might explain the correlated functional status among segregating V segments, but an unknown experimental factor could not be excluded. A group of highly shared sequence variants was considered likely to be a technical artifact of the sequencing pipeline. The 87-base-pair reads could not distinguish some IMGT-functional V segments, including TRBV6-2 and TRBV6-3, so those segments were excluded. In a later genetic analysis, a missense DCLRE1C variant was associated with V-gene and J-gene trimming of TCR beta chains, and the association was replicated in an independent cohort. For the cohort, immune exposure information was limited to CMV serostatus. The classifier was reported to diagnose cytomegalovirus status with high specificity and sensitivity in both the original and validation cohorts. In a later analysis, several top co-occurrence clusters were reported to appear linked to parvovirus B19, influenza, CMV and Epstein-Barr virus. A later genetic analysis reported fewer N-insertions in productive TCRs among donors in an Asian-associated ancestry cluster than the approximately 670-donor mean. A later analysis found that HLA-associated TCR beta chains were more clonally expanded and had lower generation probabilities than equally common non-associated chains. When HLA alleles, especially DR and DQ, strongly co-occurred, attributing TCR associations to individual alleles was difficult. Three of the identified cytomegalovirus-associated TCR beta chains were confirmed in vitro to be specific for cytomegalovirus antigens. The authors suggested that the approach could potentially be extended to other disease states and immunological phenotypes. The earlier analysis of around 600 of the donors excluded approximately 15 rarely observed V segments, including chromosome 9 orphons, because counts were too low. In a later analysis, TCR association rates were found to vary across HLA loci, with the most associated TCRs seen for DRB1 alleles and the fewest for HLA-C alleles. Because some donors lacked HLA typing at each locus, the association tests relied only on the typed subset. An earlier analysis of around 500 of the donors showed that most TCR beta V segments appeared in productive rearrangements either about 87% or about 30% of the time, which broadly matched IMGT annotations. At a false discovery rate of 0.05, a later analysis linked 15,000 to 20,000 TCR beta sequences to specific HLA alleles. A further reported finding was that TCR beta sequences accurately predicted the HLA-A and HLA-B alleles for most subjects in the first cohort. A total of 150 to 200 TCR beta chains were listed by the study as associated with cytomegalovirus. In a later analysis, most CMV-associated TCR beta chains were found to appear HLA-restricted, with HLA associations seemingly driven largely by CMV exposure. The presence/absence analyses assumed that sequencing depth was roughly uniform across donors, and that assumption may not be true. This cohort had only TCR beta chains sequenced, and the lack of alpha or paired-chain data limited which features could be detected.

The library was generated by the immunoSEQ multiplex PCR assay. A mixture of 60 forward primers for TCR Vbeta segments and 13 reverse primers for TCR Jbeta segments was used in the multiplex PCR. A multiplex PCR assay on genomic DNA amplified the CDR3 region of rearranged TCR beta genes. The amplified TCR beta libraries were sequenced on the Illumina HiSeq System as 87-base-pair reads. In the paper's pipeline: A later analysis counted about 80 million unique TCR beta chains across the 600 to 850 repertoires, and approximately 11 million of these chains were shared by at least two donors. Raw reads were error-corrected and collapsed into unique sequences with a nearest-neighbor algorithm that merged closely related sequences to remove PCR and sequencing errors. CDR3 sequences were aligned to IMGT reference sequences to assign V, D and J gene segments. Each retained sequence needed at least a six-nucleotide match to both a V gene segment and a J gene segment. Rearrangements were classified as productive when the CDR3 lacked stop codons and remained in frame with V and J, and all other rearrangements were classified as non-productive. CDR3 was defined according to IMGT convention as the region running from the second conserved V-encoded cysteine to the conserved J-encoded phenylalanine. In an earlier analysis of approximately 500 of the donors, sequences lacking an unambiguous match to a single V gene segment were excluded. An earlier analysis of 587 of the donors called V segments functional above 56.7% productive rearrangements and segregating when the between-donor standard deviation exceeded 5%. A statistical classification framework was built for diagnosing cytomegalovirus status from the catalog of TCR beta chain sequences. In a later analysis, V and J genes were assigned by comparing TCR nucleotide sequences against IMGT/GENE-DB human TR gene sequences. In a later analysis, CDR3 sequences and most-parsimonious VDJ recombination scenarios were assigned using the TCRdist pipeline. In a later analysis, each TCR beta chain was defined by its CDR3 amino acid sequence together with its V-gene family, and reads lacking a unique V-gene family were excluded. To address suspected cross-contamination and a sequencing artifact, a later analysis removed around 590 highly shared, low-generation-probability nucleotide sequences. A later analysis calculated a clonal expansion index for each public chain from normalized within-repertoire ranks of inferred template counts. In a later analysis, generation probabilities were computed with a VDJ recombination model fitted to out-of-frame rearrangements, and the resulting probabilities were checked against IGoR. A later analysis scored TCR-TCR, TCR-HLA and TCR-CMV co-occurrence with hypergeometric tests, applying a repertoire-size bias correction to TCR pairs. False discovery rates were estimated in a later analysis by permuting HLA or CMV assignments 20 times. In a later analysis, co-occurring TCRs were grouped with DBSCAN, and TCRdist sequence similarity was added when clustering was performed within HLA-allele-positive subsets. Repertoires with fewer than 30,000 or more than 120,000 public chains were left out of co-occurrence clustering, as were a handful of repertoires with anomalous nucleotide sharing. TCRdb obtained this table from immuneACCESS and retained in-frame rearrangements with V and J assigned. These tables miss some clones; where compared with another copy, unresolved V genes account for less than half of the shortfall, and the remainder is unexplained. V, J and clone size were drawn from that table, and D and trimming were deduced from the DNA. This sample has hundreds of thousands of clones in its table, and about 90% of those were observed once. Roughly 2.1% of the sample is in the top ten clones.

The sequence derives from a woman in her late teens or twenties in good health and CMV-seronegative. The chain employs TRBV25-1 and TRBJ2-7, and TRBD2 matches 13 of the central bases. The sample taken for sequencing was PBMCs. The CDR3 here reads CASSESGLAGVYEQYF. The DNA is as follows: TGTGCCAGCAGTGAAAGTGGACTAGCGGGGGTCTACGAGCAGTACTTC.